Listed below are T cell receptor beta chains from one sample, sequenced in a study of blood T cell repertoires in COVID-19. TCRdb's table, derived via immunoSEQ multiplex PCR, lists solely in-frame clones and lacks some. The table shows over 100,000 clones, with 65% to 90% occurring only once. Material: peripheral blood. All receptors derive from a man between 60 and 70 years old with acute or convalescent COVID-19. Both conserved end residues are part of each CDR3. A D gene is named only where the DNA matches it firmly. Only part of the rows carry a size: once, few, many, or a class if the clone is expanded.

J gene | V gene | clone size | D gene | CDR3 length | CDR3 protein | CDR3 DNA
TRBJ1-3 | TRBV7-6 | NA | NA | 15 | CASSLDESGGNTIYF | TGTGCCAGCAGCTTAGACGAGTCGGGGGGAAACACCATATATTTT
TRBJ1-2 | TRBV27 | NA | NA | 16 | CASSKGRASNNYGYTF | TGTGCCAGCAGTAAGGGCAGGGCCTCGAACAACTATGGCTACACCTTC
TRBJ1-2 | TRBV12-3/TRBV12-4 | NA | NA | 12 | CASLRQGYGYTF | TGTGCCAGCCTAAGGCAGGGCTATGGCTACACCTTC
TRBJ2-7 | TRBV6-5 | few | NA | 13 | CASRTSGTYEQYF | TGTGCCAGCAGAACCTCAGGTACCTACGAGCAGTACTTC
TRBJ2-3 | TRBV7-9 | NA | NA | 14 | CASTPGASTDTQYF | TGTGCCAGCACCCCCGGAGCTAGCACAGATACGCAGTATTTT
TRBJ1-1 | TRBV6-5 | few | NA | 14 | CASSYSRAATEAFF | TGTGCCAGCAGTTACTCGCGAGCGGCCACTGAAGCTTTCTTT
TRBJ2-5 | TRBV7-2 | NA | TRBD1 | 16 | CASSSMGQGLGETQYF | TGTGCCAGCAGCTCGATGGGACAGGGGTTAGGAGAGACCCAGTACTTC
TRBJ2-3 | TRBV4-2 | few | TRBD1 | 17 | CASSQEFGQEVTDTQYF | TGTGCCAGCAGCCAAGAGTTCGGACAGGAGGTCACAGATACGCAGTATTTT
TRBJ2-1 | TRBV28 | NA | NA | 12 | CASSTGYNEQFF | TGTGCCAGCAGTACAGGATACAATGAGCAGTTCTTC
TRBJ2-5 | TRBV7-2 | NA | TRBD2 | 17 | CASSLVPGGIGMETQYF | TGTGCCAGCAGCTTAGTTCCGGGAGGCATCGGTATGGAGACCCAGTACTTC
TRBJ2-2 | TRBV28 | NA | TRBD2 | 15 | CASSLAGAGTGELFF | TGTGCCAGCAGCCTAGCGGGAGCAGGCACCGGGGAGCTGTTTTTT
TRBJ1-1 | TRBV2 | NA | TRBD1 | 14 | CASDAEDRATEAFF | TGTGCCAGCGATGCCGAGGACAGGGCGACTGAAGCTTTCTTT
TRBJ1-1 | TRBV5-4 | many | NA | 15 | CASSLEGGVWTEAFF | TGTGCCAGCAGCTTGGAGGGAGGGGTCTGGACTGAAGCTTTCTTT
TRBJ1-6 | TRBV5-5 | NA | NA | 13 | CASSAYSNSPLHF | TGTGCCAGCAGCGCCTACAGTAATTCACCCCTCCACTTT
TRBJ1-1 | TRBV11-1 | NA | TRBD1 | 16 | CASSRSRGPRNTEAFF | TGTGCCAGCAGCCGGAGTAGGGGGCCGAGGAACACTGAAGCTTTCTTT
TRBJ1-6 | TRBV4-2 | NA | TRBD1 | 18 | CASSQAPTDRANNSPLHF | TGTGCCAGCAGCCAAGCCCCAACAGACAGGGCTAATAATTCACCCCTCCACTTT
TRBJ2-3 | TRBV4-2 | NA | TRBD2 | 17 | CASSQIEAGGLGDTQYF | TGTGCCAGCAGCCAGATTGAAGCGGGGGGTCTTGGAGATACGCAGTATTTT
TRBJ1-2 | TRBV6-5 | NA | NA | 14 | CASRVEGGSYGYTF | TGTGCCAGCAGGGTTGAGGGAGGGTCCTATGGCTACACCTTC
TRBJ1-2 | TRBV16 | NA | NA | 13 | CASSRLWGEGYTF | TGTGCCAGCAGCCGCCTCTGGGGGGAAGGCTACACCTTC
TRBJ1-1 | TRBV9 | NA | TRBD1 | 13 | CASSGFRDSEAFF | TGTGCCAGCAGCGGTTTCCGGGACAGTGAAGCTTTCTTT
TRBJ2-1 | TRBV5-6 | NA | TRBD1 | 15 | CASSQGQKPYNEQFF | TGTGCCAGCAGCCAGGGACAGAAACCCTACAATGAGCAGTTCTTC
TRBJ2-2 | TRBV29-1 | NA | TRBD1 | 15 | CSVGGQGRLDRELFF | TGCAGCGTCGGGGGACAGGGGCGATTAGACCGGGAGCTGTTTTTT
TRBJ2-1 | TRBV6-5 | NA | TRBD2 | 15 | CASSWGSGGAEEQFF | TGTGCCAGCAGTTGGGGTAGCGGGGGGGCCGAGGAGCAGTTCTTC
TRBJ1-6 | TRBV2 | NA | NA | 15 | CASSSSGTYNSPLHF | TGTGCCAGCAGTAGCTCAGGGACCTATAATTCACCCCTCCACTTT
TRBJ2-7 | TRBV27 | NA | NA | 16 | CASSLVGEEPLYEQYF | TGTGCCAGCAGTTTAGTCGGGGAGGAGCCCCTCTACGAGCAGTACTTC
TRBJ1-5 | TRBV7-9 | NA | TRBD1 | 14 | CASSSGGHNQPQHF | TGTGCCAGCAGCTCAGGGGGGCACAATCAGCCCCAGCATTTT
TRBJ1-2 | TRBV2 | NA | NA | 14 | CASKEGASSGGYTF | TGTGCCAGCAAGGAAGGGGCAAGTTCGGGCGGCTACACCTTC
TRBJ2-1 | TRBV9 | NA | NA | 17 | CASSVDAGPSSYNEQFF | TGTGCCAGCAGCGTAGATGCAGGGCCAAGCTCCTACAATGAGCAGTTCTTC
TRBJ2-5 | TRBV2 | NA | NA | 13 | CASSAQRGEPQYF | TGTGCCAGCAGTGCCCAACGGGGTGAACCCCAGTACTTC
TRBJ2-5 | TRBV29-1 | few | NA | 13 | CSVEERTARAQYF | TGCAGCGTTGAAGAAAGGACGGCCAGGGCCCAGTACTTC
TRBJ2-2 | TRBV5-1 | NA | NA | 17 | CASSQKGDTPRTGELFF | TGCGCCAGCAGCCAAAAAGGGGACACCCCTCGGACCGGGGAGCTGTTTTTT
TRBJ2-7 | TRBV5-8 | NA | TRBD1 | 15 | CASSLAGQGFHEQYF | TGTGCCAGCAGCTTGGCGGGACAGGGGTTTCACGAGCAGTACTTC
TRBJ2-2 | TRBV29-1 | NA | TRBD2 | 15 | CSVRSGGRNTGELFF | TGCAGCGTCCGGTCGGGCGGGAGGAACACCGGGGAGCTGTTTTTT
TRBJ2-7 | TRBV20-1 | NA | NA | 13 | CSASRQALVEQYF | TGCAGTGCTAGTCGTCAGGCGCTGGTCGAGCAGTACTTC
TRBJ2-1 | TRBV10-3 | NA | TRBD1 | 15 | CAISVGQGGLNEQFF | TGTGCCATCAGTGTGGGACAGGGGGGTTTGAATGAGCAGTTCTTC
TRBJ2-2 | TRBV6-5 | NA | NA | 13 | CASSIQGTGELFF | TGTGCCAGCAGTATACAGGGTACCGGGGAGCTGTTTTTT
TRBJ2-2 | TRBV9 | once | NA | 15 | CASSVGGSQTGELFF | TGTGCCAGCAGCGTAGGTGGGAGTCAGACCGGGGAGCTGTTTTTT
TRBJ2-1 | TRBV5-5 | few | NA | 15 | CASSPAGISYNEQFF | TGTGCCAGCAGCCCGGCAGGGATATCCTACAATGAGCAGTTCTTC
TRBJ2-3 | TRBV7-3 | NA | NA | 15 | CASSLGSDTRDTQYF | TGTGCCAGCAGCCTCGGGAGCGACACCAGAGATACGCAGTATTTT
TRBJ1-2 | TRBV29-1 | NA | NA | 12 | CSVLTSEYPYTF | TGCAGCGTTCTAACATCGGAGTACCCCTACACCTTC
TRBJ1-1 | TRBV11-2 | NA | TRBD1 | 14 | CASSFVGQATEAFF | TGTGCCAGCAGCTTCGTTGGACAGGCAACTGAAGCTTTCTTT
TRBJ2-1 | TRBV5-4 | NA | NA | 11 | CASSYLNEQFF | TGTGCCAGCAGTTATCTTAATGAGCAGTTCTTC
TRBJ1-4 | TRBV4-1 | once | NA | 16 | CASSQARGASNEKLFF | TGCGCCAGCAGCCAAGCGCGGGGGGCGAGTAATGAAAAACTGTTTTTT
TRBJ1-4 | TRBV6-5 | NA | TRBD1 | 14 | CASRPRGRGEKLFF | TGTGCCAGCAGACCGAGGGGGCGGGGTGAAAAACTGTTTTTT
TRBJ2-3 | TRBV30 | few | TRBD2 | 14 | CAWDSGISTDTQYF | TGTGCCTGGGATAGCGGGATCAGCACAGATACGCAGTATTTT
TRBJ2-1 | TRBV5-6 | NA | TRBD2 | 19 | CASSLDSLAGVGSYNEQFF | TGTGCCAGCAGCCTCGATTCACTAGCGGGAGTTGGCTCCTACAATGAGCAGTTCTTC
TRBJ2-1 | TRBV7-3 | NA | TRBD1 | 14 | CASSSWGQGDEQFF | TGTGCCAGCAGCTCCTGGGGACAGGGCGATGAGCAGTTCTTC
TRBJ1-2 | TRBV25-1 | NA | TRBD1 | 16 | CASSELGQRGDYGYTF | TGTGCCAGCAGTGAATTGGGACAGAGGGGGGACTATGGCTACACCTTC
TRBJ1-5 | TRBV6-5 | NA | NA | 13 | CASSRTGNQPQHF | TGTGCCAGCAGCCGTACAGGCAATCAGCCCCAGCATTTT
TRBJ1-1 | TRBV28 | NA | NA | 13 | CASSSTANTEAFF | TGTGCCAGCAGTTCGACAGCGAACACTGAAGCTTTCTTT
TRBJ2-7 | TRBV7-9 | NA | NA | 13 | CASSSEGIYEQYF | TGTGCCAGCAGCTCCGAGGGAATCTACGAGCAGTACTTC
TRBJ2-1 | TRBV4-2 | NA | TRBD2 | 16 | CASSQSALAGIHEQFF | TGTGCCAGCAGCCAATCGGCACTAGCGGGCATTCATGAGCAGTTCTTC
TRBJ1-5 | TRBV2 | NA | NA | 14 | CASSDRGGLQPQHF | TGTGCCAGCAGCGACCGCGGGGGCCTCCAGCCCCAGCATTTT
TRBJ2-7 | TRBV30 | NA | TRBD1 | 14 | CASSGTASSYEQYF | TGTGCCTCGTCGGGGACAGCGAGCTCCTACGAGCAGTACTTC